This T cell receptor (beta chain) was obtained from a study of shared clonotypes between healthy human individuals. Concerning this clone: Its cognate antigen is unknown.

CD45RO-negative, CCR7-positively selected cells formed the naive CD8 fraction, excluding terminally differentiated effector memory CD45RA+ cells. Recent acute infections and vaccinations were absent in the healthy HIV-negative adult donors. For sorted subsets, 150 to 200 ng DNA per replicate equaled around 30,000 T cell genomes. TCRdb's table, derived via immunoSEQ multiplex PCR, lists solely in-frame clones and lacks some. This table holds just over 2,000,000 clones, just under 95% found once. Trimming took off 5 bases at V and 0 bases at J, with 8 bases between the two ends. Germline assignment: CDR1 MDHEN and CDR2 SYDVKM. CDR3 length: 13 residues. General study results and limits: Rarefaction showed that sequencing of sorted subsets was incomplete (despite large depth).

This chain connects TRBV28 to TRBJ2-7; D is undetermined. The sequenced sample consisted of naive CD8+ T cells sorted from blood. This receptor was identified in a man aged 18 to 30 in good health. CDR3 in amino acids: CASSDWSSYEQYF. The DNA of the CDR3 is TGTGCCAGCAGTGACTGGAGCTCCTACGAGCAGTACTTC.